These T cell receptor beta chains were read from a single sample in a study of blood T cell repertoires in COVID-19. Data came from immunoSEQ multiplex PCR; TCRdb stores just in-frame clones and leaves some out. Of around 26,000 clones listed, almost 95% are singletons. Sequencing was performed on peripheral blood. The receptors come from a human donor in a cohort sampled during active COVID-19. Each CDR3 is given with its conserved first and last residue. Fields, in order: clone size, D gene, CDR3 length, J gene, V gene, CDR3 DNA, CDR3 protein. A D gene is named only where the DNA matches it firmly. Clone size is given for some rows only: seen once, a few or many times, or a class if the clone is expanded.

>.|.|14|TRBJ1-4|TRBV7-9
TGTGCCAGCAGCCGCCTGGAGTATAATGAAAAACTGTTTTTT
CASSRLEYNEKLFF
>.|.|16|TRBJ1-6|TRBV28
TGTGCCAGCAGTCAAGCTCAGGGGATCCCAAATTCACCCCTCCACTTT
CASSQAQGIPNSPLHF
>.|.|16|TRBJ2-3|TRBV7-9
TGTGCCAGCAGCTGGGCCGTTCAAGGTGGCACAGATACGCAGTATTTT
CASSWAVQGGTDTQYF
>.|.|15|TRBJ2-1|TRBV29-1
TGCAGCGTTGATGGGAGACTGTCCTCCTACAATGAGCAGTTCTTC
CSVDGRLSSYNEQFF
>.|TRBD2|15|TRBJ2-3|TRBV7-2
TGTGCCAGCAGGGGCGGGGGGTCTAGCACAGATACGCAGTATTTT
CASRGGGSSTDTQYF
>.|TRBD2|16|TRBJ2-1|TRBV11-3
TGTGCCAGCAGCCCGTCGAGCGGGAGTTCCTACAATGAGCAGTTCTTC
CASSPSSGSSYNEQFF
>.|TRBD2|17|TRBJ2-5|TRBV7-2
TGTGCCAGCAGCTTAGGAGGACTAGCGGGGGTAGGGGAGACCCAGTACTTC
CASSLGGLAGVGETQYF
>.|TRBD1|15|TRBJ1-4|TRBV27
TGTGCCAGCAGCCTTCAGGGGGCCACTAATGAAAAACTGTTTTTT
CASSLQGATNEKLFF
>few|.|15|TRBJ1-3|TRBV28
TGTGCCAGCAGTCCCCCTAGAGGGATGGGAAACACCATATATTTT
CASSPPRGMGNTIYF
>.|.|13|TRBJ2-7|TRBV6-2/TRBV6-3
TGTGCCAGCAGTTTACTGGGGGCCGCCGAGCAGTACTTC
CASSLLGAAEQYF
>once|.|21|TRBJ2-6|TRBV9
TGTGCCAGCAGCGAAAACTCAAGACAGACCCCTACTGTCTCTGGGGCCAACGTCCTGACTTTC
CASSENSRQTPTVSGANVLTF
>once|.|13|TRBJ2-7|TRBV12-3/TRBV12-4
TGTGCCAGCAGTTCCCCACACTCCTACGAGCAGTACTTC
CASSSPHSYEQYF
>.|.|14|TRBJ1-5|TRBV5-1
TGCGCCAGCAGCCCAGAGGGTAGCAATCAGCCCCAGCATTTT
CASSPEGSNQPQHF
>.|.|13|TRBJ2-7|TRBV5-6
TGTGCCAGCAGAAACCCTCGGAGTTCCGAGCAGTACTTC
CASRNPRSSEQYF
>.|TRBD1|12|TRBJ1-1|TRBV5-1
TGCGCCAGCAGCGTACAGGGGTCTGAAGCTTTCTTT
CASSVQGSEAFF
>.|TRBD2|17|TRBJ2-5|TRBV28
TGTGCCAGCAGTTTTATCTTGGGCGGGAGGGGTCCAGAGACCCAGTACTTC
CASSFILGGRGPETQYF
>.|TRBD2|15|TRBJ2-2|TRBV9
TGTGCCAGCAGCGCCTCCAGCGGGGGGGCCGGGGAGCTGTTTTTT
CASSASSGGAGELFF
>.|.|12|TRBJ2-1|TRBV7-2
TGTGCCAGCAGCTTAGCCCGTAATGAGCAGTTCTTC
CASSLARNEQFF
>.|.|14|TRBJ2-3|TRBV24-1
TGTGCCACCAAAGGAGGGGGCGTAACAGATACGCAGTATTTT
CATKGGGVTDTQYF
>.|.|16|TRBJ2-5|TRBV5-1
TGCGCCAGCAGCAGTTGGCGGGGCGTCTCCCAAGAGACCCAGTACTTC
CASSSWRGVSQETQYF
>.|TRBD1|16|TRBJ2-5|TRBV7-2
TGTGCCAGCAGTCTCTCCGGACAGGGGGCTTTTGAGACCCAGTACTTC
CASSLSGQGAFETQYF
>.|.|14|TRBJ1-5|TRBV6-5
TGTGCCAGCAGTCGGGGGTATAGCAATCAGCCCCAGCATTTT
CASSRGYSNQPQHF
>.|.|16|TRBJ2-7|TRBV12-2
TGTGCAAGTCGTTATTTGCTAGGGGGGGGGCCCTACGAGCAGTACTTC
CASRYLLGGGPYEQYF
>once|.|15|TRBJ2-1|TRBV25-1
TGTGCCAGCAGTGATCTCCGAGACAGACCCGATGAGCAGTTCTTC
CASSDLRDRPDEQFF
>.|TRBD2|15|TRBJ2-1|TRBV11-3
TGTGCCAGCAGCTTAGTGGGACTATACTACAATGAGCAGTTCTTC
CASSLVGLYYNEQFF
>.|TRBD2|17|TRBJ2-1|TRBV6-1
TGTGCCAGCAGTGAACGATGGGGTAGCGGGAGGGTCAATGAGCAGTTCTTC
CASSERWGSGRVNEQFF
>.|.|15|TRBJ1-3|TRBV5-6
TGTGCCAGCAGCTTGGTGCCAGGCCAGGGAAACACCATATATTTT
CASSLVPGQGNTIYF
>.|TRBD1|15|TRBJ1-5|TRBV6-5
TGTGCCAGCAGCGTGGGACAGGCTTACAATCAGCCCCAGCATTTT
CASSVGQAYNQPQHF
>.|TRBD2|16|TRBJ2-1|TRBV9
TGTGCCAGCAGCGTAGGGACTAGCGGGGGGCAGAATGAGCAGTTCTTC
CASSVGTSGGQNEQFF
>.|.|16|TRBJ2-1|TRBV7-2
TGTGCCAGCAGCTTCACGAAGGGACATGGCTACAATGAGCAGTTCTTC
CASSFTKGHGYNEQFF
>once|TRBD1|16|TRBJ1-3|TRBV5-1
TGCGCCAGCAGCTTGGGGACAGGGGTTTTTGGAAACACCATATATTTT
CASSLGTGVFGNTIYF
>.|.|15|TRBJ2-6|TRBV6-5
TGTGCCGTTATGGACAACGATTCTGGGGCCAACGTCCTGACTTTC
CAVMDNDSGANVLTF
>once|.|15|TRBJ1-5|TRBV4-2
TGTGCCAGCAGCCAAGGGGGGGGGAGCAATCAGCCCCAGCATTTT
CASSQGGGSNQPQHF
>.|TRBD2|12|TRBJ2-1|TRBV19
TGTGCCAGTGCGGGGGGTCGAGGGGAGCAGTTCTTC
CASAGGRGEQFF
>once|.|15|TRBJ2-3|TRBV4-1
TGCGCCAGCAGCCAAGATAGGGGGAACACAGATACGCAGTATTTT
CASSQDRGNTDTQYF
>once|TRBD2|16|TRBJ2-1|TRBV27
TGTGCCAGCAGTTATAGGACTAGCGGGGGTGAAAATGAGCAGTTCTTC
CASSYRTSGGENEQFF
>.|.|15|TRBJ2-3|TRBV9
TGTGCCAGCAGCGCCGGTAGCTTGAGCACAGATACGCAGTATTTT
CASSAGSLSTDTQYF
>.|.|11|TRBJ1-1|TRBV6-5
TGTGCCAGCAACATGAACACTGAAGCTTTCTTT
CASNMNTEAFF
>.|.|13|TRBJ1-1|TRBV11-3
TGTGCCAGCAGCACCCCGGACAGATTTTCAGCTTTCTTT
CASSTPDRFSAFF
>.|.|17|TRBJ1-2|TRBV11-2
TGTGCCAGCAGCTCCGTGCAGGGCCAGGGTGCCCACTATGGCTACACCTTC
CASSSVQGQGAHYGYTF
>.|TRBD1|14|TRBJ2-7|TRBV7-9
TGTGCCAGCAGCCTCTTACAGGGGTCCTACGAGCAGTACTTC
CASSLLQGSYEQYF
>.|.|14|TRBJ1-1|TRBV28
TGTGCCAGCAGTTTTCCCCAGGGAGGGACTGAAGCTTTCTTT
CASSFPQGGTEAFF
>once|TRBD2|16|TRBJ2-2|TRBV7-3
TGTGCCAGCAGCGGGACTAGCGGCCTGAACACCGGGGAGCTGTTTTTT
CASSGTSGLNTGELFF
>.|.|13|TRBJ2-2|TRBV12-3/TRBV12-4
TGTGCCAGCAGACTCCTGAACACCGGGGAGCTGTTTTTT
CASRLLNTGELFF
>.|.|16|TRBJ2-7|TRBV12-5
TGTGCTAGTGGTTTGTGTCGGTACAGTAGCTCCTACGAGCAGTACTTC
CASGLCRYSSSYEQYF
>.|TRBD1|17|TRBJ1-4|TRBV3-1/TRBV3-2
TGTGCCAGCAGACCTAGAGTTCCAGGGGGCGCGGGTGAAAAACTGTTTTTT
CASRPRVPGGAGEKLFF
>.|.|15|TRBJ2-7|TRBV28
TGTGCCAGCAGTCCGAGACAGGTCTTCTCCTACGAGCAGTACTTC
CASSPRQVFSYEQYF
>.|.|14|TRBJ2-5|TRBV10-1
TGCGCCAGCAGTGACGGAACAGGGATCGAGACCCAGTACTTC
CASSDGTGIETQYF
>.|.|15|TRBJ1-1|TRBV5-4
TGTGCCAGCAGCTTGAAGGGGTTCGCGAACACTGAAGCTTTCTTT
CASSLKGFANTEAFF